Listed below are T cell receptor beta chains from one sample, sequenced in a study of T cells in Graves' hyperthyroidism and ophthalmopathy. TCRdb reprocessed the multiplex PCR reads via MiXCR and lists one record per CDR3 protein. The table has about 290,000 distinct CDR3 sequences, about an eighth seen once; the top ten hold 7.5% to 8%. Sequenced material: blood. The source of these receptors is a woman aged 25 to 39 with Graves' hyperthyroidism that later progressed to Graves' ophthalmopathy. Each CDR3 is given with its conserved first and last residue. The D gene is left open where the match is weak. Rows may omit the clone size; those that give it use once, few, many or a size class.

NA	many	TRBV7-2	TRBJ2-6	CASSPGGGDSGANVLTF	TGTGCCAGCAGCCCTGGTGGCGGCGACTCTGGGGCCAACGTCCTGACTTTC
NA	many	TRBV30	TRBJ2-7	CAWSSEFRSYEQYF	TGTGCCTGGAGTAGTGAATTCCGGTCCTACGAGCAGTACTTC
NA	few	TRBV6-1	TRBJ2-2	CASNQAPGAGELFF	TGTGCCAGCAACCAGGCGCCGGGGGCCGGGGAGCTGTTTTTT
NA	NA	TRBV19	TRBJ1-1	CASTGDGDTEAFF	TGTGCCAGTACCGGGGATGGTGACACTGAAGCTTTCTTT
NA	NA	TRBV6-2/TRBV6-3	TRBJ2-1	CASSYLTNEQFF	TGTGCCAGCAGTTACCTAACCAATGAGCAGTTCTTC
NA	few	TRBV6-5	TRBJ1-5	CASSYSNAGGGPQHF	TGTGCCAGCAGTTACTCGAACGCGGGGGGGGGGCCCCAGCATTTT
NA	NA	TRBV10-3	TRBJ1-2	CAISESGRGWGYTF	TGTGCCATCAGTGAGTCGGGCAGGGGTTGGGGCTACACCTTC
NA	few	TRBV7-3	TRBJ2-3	CASSLTFGATQYF	TGTGCCAGCAGCCTGACCTTCGGGGCTACGCAGTATTTT
NA	many	TRBV7-2	TRBJ2-7	CASSVGIIYEQYF	TGTGCCAGCAGTGTGGGTATTATCTACGAGCAGTACTTC
NA	many	TRBV20-1	TRBJ1-1	CSAREGAEAFF	TGCAGTGCTAGAGAAGGGGCTGAAGCTTTCTTT
TRBD1	many	TRBV6-1	TRBJ1-5	CASSEAGQVSNQPQHF	TGTGCCAGCAGTGAAGCCGGACAGGTTAGCAATCAGCCCCAGCATTTT
NA	large	TRBV20-1	TRBJ2-7	CSAGGLRGPYEQYF	TGCAGTGCTGGGGGACTGAGGGGGCCCTACGAGCAGTACTTC
NA	many	TRBV9	TRBJ2-3	CASSLEGRSTDTQYF	TGTGCCAGCAGCTTGGAGGGCCGGTCAACAGATACGCAGTATTTT
TRBD2	NA	TRBV28	TRBJ2-2	CASSPRLAGGPVTGELFF	TGTGCCAGCAGTCCAAGACTAGCGGGAGGGCCAGTCACCGGGGAGCTGTTTTTT
NA	few	TRBV9	TRBJ1-1	CASSGSNTEAFF	TGTGCCAGCAGCGGTTCAAACACTGAAGCTTTCTTT
NA	many	TRBV11-1	TRBJ1-1	CASSFQGGTPEAFF	TGTGCCAGCAGCTTCCAGGGAGGGACGCCTGAAGCTTTCTTT
NA	many	TRBV2	TRBJ1-6	CASSEARGANSPLHF	TGTGCCAGCAGTGAAGCGAGGGGGGCCAATTCACCCCTCCACTTT
TRBD2	many	TRBV28	TRBJ2-6	CASSGRASGANVLTF	TGTGCCAGCAGCGGGAGGGCATCTGGGGCCAACGTCCTGACTTTC
TRBD1	many	TRBV12-3/TRBV12-4	TRBJ1-1	CASSLRTGEKTEAFF	TGTGCCAGCAGTCTGAGGACAGGGGAGAAGACTGAAGCTTTCTTT
TRBD1	NA	TRBV2	TRBJ1-2	CAGSFAMKQGIWGYTF	TGCGCCGGCAGCTTTGCTATGAAACAGGGGATATGGGGCTACACCTTC
TRBD2	few	TRBV19	TRBJ2-7	CASNPGTSVYEQYF	TGTGCCAGTAACCCCGGGACTAGCGTCTACGAGCAGTACTTC
TRBD2	few	TRBV6-1	TRBJ2-1	CASSPTRTSGSGGFF	TGTGCCAGCAGTCCGACCCGGACTAGCGGGAGCGGAGGGTTCTTC
NA	NA	TRBV3-1	TRBJ2-4	CASSQGGHLAKNIQYF	TGTGCCAGCAGCCAGGGAGGTCACCTAGCCAAAAACATTCAGTACTTC
NA	many	TRBV4-1	TRBJ2-6	CASGRDGANVLTF	TGCGCCAGCGGCCGAGATGGGGCCAACGTCCTGACTTTC
TRBD1	NA	TRBV18	TRBJ1-1	CASSLYPGQETNTEAFF	TGTGCCAGCTCACTATACCCGGGACAGGAAACGAACACTGAAGCTTTCTTT
NA	NA	TRBV4-1	TRBJ1-3	CASSLNGGSGNTIYF	TGCGCCAGCAGCCTTAACGGGGGATCTGGAAACACCATATATTTT
NA	many	TRBV7-9	TRBJ2-7	CASSSETDPGYEQYF	TGTGCCAGCAGCTCAGAGACGGACCCAGGGTACGAGCAGTACTTC
TRBD2	many	TRBV28	TRBJ2-3	CASSSASGPITDTQYF	TGTGCCAGCAGTTCCGCTAGCGGACCGATCACAGATACGCAGTATTTT
NA	many	TRBV20-1	TRBJ2-3	CSARGAGDTQYF	TGCAGTGCTAGAGGGGCGGGAGATACGCAGTATTTT
NA	many	TRBV2	TRBJ1-1	CATQAEVRKSEAFF	TGTGCCACCCAGGCAGAGGTCAGGAAGTCTGAAGCTTTCTTT
NA	many	TRBV5-1	TRBJ2-1	CASALEGNSYNEQFF	TGCGCCAGCGCCCTCGAGGGGAACTCTTACAATGAGCAGTTCTTC
NA	NA	TRBV5-6	TRBJ2-7	CASSFGGIYEQYF	TGTGCCAGCAGCTTCGGGGGAATATACGAGCAGTACTTC
TRBD2	many	TRBV7-9	TRBJ2-3	CASSLTAGASFTDTQYF	TGTGCCAGCAGCTTAACCGCGGGAGCCTCCTTCACAGATACGCAGTATTTT
TRBD2	many	TRBV7-2	TRBJ2-7	CASSLTGGTGDEQYF	TGTGCCAGCAGCTTAACCGGGGGGACCGGGGACGAGCAGTACTTC
TRBD1	many	TRBV27	TRBJ2-7	CASRRAGGEYEQYF	TGTGCCAGCAGGAGGGCAGGGGGCGAATACGAGCAGTACTTC
TRBD1	many	TRBV3-1	TRBJ1-5	CASSPGTGGGQPQHF	TGTGCCAGCAGCCCCGGGACAGGGGGCGGCCAGCCCCAGCATTTT
NA	NA	TRBV9	TRBJ2-7	CASSVAPAYEQYF	TGTGCCAGCAGCGTAGCTCCAGCCTACGAGCAGTACTTC
TRBD2	many	TRBV6-2/TRBV6-3	TRBJ2-7	CASRIAGGYEQYF	TGTGCCAGCAGGATAGCGGGAGGCTACGAGCAGTACTTC
TRBD1	NA	TRBV7-9	TRBJ2-7	CAARQGTYEQYF	TGTGCCGCCCGACAGGGAACCTACGAGCAGTACTTC
NA	NA	TRBV7-2	TRBJ2-1	CASSLGDARYNEQFF	TGTGCCAGCAGCTTAGGAGACGCCAGGTACAATGAGCAGTTCTTC
NA	NA	TRBV5-8	TRBJ1-2	CASSLVSEVYGYTF	TGTGCCAGCAGCTTGGTCAGCGAAGTCTATGGCTACACCTTC
NA	NA	TRBV6-1	TRBJ2-1	CASRPVPSYYNEQFF	TGTGCCAGCAGGCCGGTCCCCTCCTACTACAATGAGCAGTTCTTC
NA	many	TRBV7-2	TRBJ1-4	CASSLMGGVGEKLFF	TGTGCCAGCAGCTTAATGGGGGGAGTTGGTGAAAAACTGTTTTTT
TRBD2	many	TRBV7-2	TRBJ2-1	CASSRGGSEQFF	TGTGCCAGCAGCCGGGGGGGGAGTGAGCAGTTCTTC
NA	NA	TRBV4-1	TRBJ2-3	CASSQVGVADTQYF	TGCGCCAGCAGCCAAGTAGGGGTGGCAGATACGCAGTATTTT
NA	many	TRBV27	TRBJ2-7	CASSLSGDPPYEQYF	TGTGCCAGCAGTTTATCGGGGGACCCACCCTACGAGCAGTACTTC
TRBD2	few	TRBV10-3	TRBJ2-2	CAITGGGLPGELFF	TGTGCCATCACGGGCGGGGGATTACCCGGGGAGCTGTTTTTT
TRBD2	many	TRBV4-3	TRBJ2-2	CASSQGTSGNTGELFF	TGCGCCAGCAGCCAAGGGACTAGCGGGAACACCGGGGAGCTGTTTTTT
NA	many	TRBV18	TRBJ1-1	CASLTGLMNTEAFF	TGTGCCAGCCTAACAGGGCTGATGAACACTGAAGCTTTCTTT
NA	many	TRBV7-2	TRBJ2-1	CASSGGTTYNEQFF	TGTGCCAGCAGCGGGGGGACCACTTACAATGAGCAGTTCTTC
TRBD2	NA	TRBV5-4	TRBJ2-5	CASSRETSGRALQETQYF	TGTGCCAGCAGCCGGGAGACTAGCGGGAGGGCCCTTCAAGAGACCCAGTACTTC
NA	many	TRBV29-1	TRBJ2-5	CSASRDSTQETQYF	TGCAGCGCTAGCCGGGACTCGACTCAAGAGACCCAGTACTTC
NA	many	TRBV28	TRBJ2-6	CASSLTGANVLTF	TGTGCCAGCAGTTTAACTGGGGCCAACGTCCTGACTTTC
TRBD2	NA	TRBV6-1	TRBJ2-7	CASSGTSGKPGYEQYF	TGTGCCAGCAGTGGGACTAGCGGGAAACCGGGTTACGAGCAGTACTTC
NA	NA	TRBV29-1	TRBJ2-3	CSVEGEMGASTDTQYF	TGCAGCGTTGAAGGTGAGATGGGGGCTAGCACAGATACGCAGTATTTT
NA	few	TRBV24-1	TRBJ1-3	CATSSGGTSGNTIYF	TGTGCCACCAGTTCCGGCGGAACCTCTGGAAACACCATATATTTT
NA	many	TRBV20-1	TRBJ2-7	CSAPDSGARSEQYF	TGCAGTGCTCCGGATTCCGGGGCCCGCTCCGAGCAGTACTTC